This T cell receptor beta chain was sequenced for a study of blood T cell repertoires in COVID-19. Germline CDR1 is MGHRA and CDR2 is YSYEKL. There are 15 residues in the CDR3. Profiled with immunoSEQ multiplex PCR; TCRdb holds only in-frame clones, not every one. The table lists approximately 300,000 clones, around 83% of them singletons. In this sample, this clone turned up a few times. The junction shows a germline mismatch at one end, possibly a read error. This chain uses TRBV4-1 with TRBJ2-5, with TRBD2 matching over 12 bases. Sample: peripheral blood. The sequence was collected from a woman between 50 and 59 years old with acute or convalescent COVID-19. The CDR3 loop is CASTTSGGPQEPQYF. CDR3 DNA: TGCGCCAGCACCACTAGCGGGGGGCCCCAAGAGCCCCAGTACTTC.